This entry lists 18 T cell receptor beta chains sequenced from one sample in a study of shared clonotypes between healthy human individuals. Sequencing was performed with immunoSEQ multiplex PCR; in TCRdb, only in-frame clones are kept and a portion is missing. The data contain over a million clones, 95% to 99% of them singletons. Sample: naive CD4+ T cells sorted from blood. Subset specified: CD45RA+ positively selected. Receptors were obtained from a man aged 25 to 40 in good health.

The chain couples TRBV10-1 to TRBJ2-2, with TRBD2 matching over 9 bases. The CDR3 is 17 residues long. Germline V gene lookup returns CDR1 WNHNN and CDR2 SYGVQD (reference sequence). The V segment lost 6 bases and the J segment 6 bases; nucleotides outside the gene matches: 14. The CDR3 loop is CASSPGGLASQAGELFF. The CDR3 coding sequence is TGCGCCAGCAGCCCAGGAGGACTAGCGAGCCAGGCCGGGGAGCTGTTTTTT.

V and J are TRBV2 and TRBJ2-1, with TRBD2 identical over 9 bases. The CDR3 covers 16 residues. Per germline, CDR1 SNHLY and CDR2 FYNNEI. Trimming at V came to 2 bases and at J to 4 bases, leaving 6 bases not matched to a gene. CDR3 DNA: TGTGCCAGCAGTGAACTTCTAAGCGGGGGGTACAATGAGCAGTTCTTC. Its protein is CASSELLSGGYNEQFF.

The chain recombines TRBV4-1 with TRBJ1-2; TRBD1 agrees at 8 bases. V shed 4 bases and J 7 bases; nucleotides not matched to a gene: 14. The CDR3 is 16 residues long. CDR1 MGHRA and CDR2 YSYEKL come from the germline V gene. CDR3 coding DNA: TGCGCCAGCAGCCCCCAGCCTTCAGGGGGCGCGGGTGGCTACACCTTC. This sequence encodes CASSPQPSGGAGGYTF.

The chain has TRBV11-3 and TRBJ2-1, with 8 bases identical to TRBD2. Germline V CDR1 and CDR2: SGHNT, YENEEA. The V segment lost 5 bases and the J segment 6 bases; nucleotides outside the gene matches: 12. The CDR3 length is 16 residues. CDR3 sequence (DNA): TGTGCCAGCAGCCCTGGGGCCGGGACTAGGTCCAATGAGCAGTTCTTC. This gives the protein CASSPGAGTRSNEQFF.

This clone was recorded only once. This sequence joins TRBV2 and TRBJ1-5, with D possibly matching TRBD1 (5 bases). CDR1 SNHLY and CDR2 FYNNEI come from the germline V gene. The CDR3 totals 14 residues. V lost 0 bases to trimming and J lost 5 bases, with 8 bases between them. For the CDR3, the DNA is TGTGCCAGCAGTGAAGCTCAGGGATATCAGCCCCAGCATTTT. Protein product: CASSEAQGYQPQHF.

The rearrangement joins TRBV11-3 to TRBJ2-1; TRBD2 matches 10 bases. With 0 bases clipped from V and 5 bases from J, the junction kept 10 bases outside the gene matches. Germline V CDR1 and CDR2: SGHNT, YENEEA. CDR3 length: 18 amino acids. DNA of the CDR3: TGTGCCAGCAGCTTAGAGGGGATAGCGGGAGGCAGGGACAATGAGCAGTTCTTC. It is translated as CASSLEGIAGGRDNEQFF.

The V call is TRBV5-1, the J call TRBJ2-1, with D perhaps matching TRBD1 or TRBD2 (5 bases each). The CDR3 is made up of 13 amino acids. From germline, CDR1 is SGHRS and CDR2 YFSETQ. V was clipped by 4 bases and J by 4 bases, with 9 bases between them. In DNA, the CDR3 is TGCGCCAGCAGCCGGGACGTATACAATGAGCAGTTCTTC. Protein product: CASSRDVYNEQFF.

The CDR3 coding sequence is TGTGCCAGCTTGCTAGCGGGACGTCATGAGCAGTTCTTC. Residues: CASLLAGRHEQFF. This chain connects TRBV6-1 to TRBJ2-1; 9 nucleotides agree with TRBD2. CDR1 MNHNS and CDR2 SASEGT come from the germline V gene. This CDR3 has 13 residues. J gave up 8 bases and V 8 bases, and 7 bases lay outside the gene matches.

V and J are TRBV11-3 and TRBJ2-2; possibly TRBD1 or TRBD2 for D (5 bases each). Trimming removed 0 bases at V and 3 bases at J, with 17 bases between. This CDR3 has 18 amino acids. The germline gives CDR1 SGHNT, CDR2 YENEEA. In DNA, the CDR3 is TGTGCCAGCAGCTTAGATGTCGCAACGGGGCGAGACACCGGGGAGCTGTTTTTT. Residues: CASSLDVATGRDTGELFF. The full variable domain, in which reference TRBV11-3 and TRBJ2-2 provide the parts outside the CDR3, is EAGVVQSPRYKIIEKKQPVAFWCNPISGHNTLYWYLQNLGQGPELLIRYENEEAVDDSQLPKDRFSAERLKGVDSTLKIQPAELGDSAVYLCASSLDVATGRDTGELFFGEGSRLTVL.

The gene calls are TRBV27 and TRBJ1-1; D perhaps matches TRBD1 (5 bases). From germline, CDR1 is MNHEY and CDR2 SMNVEV (reference sequence). CDR3 length: 13 residues. V lost 2 bases and J 9 bases, leaving 13 bases between the germline ends. The CDR3 here is CASSLLATDKAFF. The DNA of the CDR3 is TGTGCCAGCAGTTTACTGGCGACGGACAAAGCTTTCTTT.

The rearrangement links TRBV14 to TRBJ2-7; 9 bases agree with TRBD2. Germline V lookup: CDR1 SGHDN, CDR2 FVKESK. This CDR3 region has 14 residues. V dropped 1 base and J dropped 9; count of bases not matched to a gene: 7. CDR3: CASSQVGAREGQYF. The DNA of the CDR3 is TGTGCCAGCAGCCAAGTAGGCGCGCGGGAGGGGCAGTACTTC. Using reference TRBV14 and TRBJ2-7 for the parts outside the CDR3, the full variable domain is EAGVTQFPSHSVIEKGQTVTLRCDPISGHDNLYWYRRVMGKEIKFLLHFVKESKQDESGMPNNRFLAERTGGTYSTLKVQPAELEDSGVYFCASSQVGAREGQYFGPGTRLTVT.

V and J are TRBV9 and TRBJ2-7, with 8 positions matching TRBD2. The junction had 8 bases not matched to a gene; V was cut back by 2 bases and J by 4 bases. Germline assignment: CDR1 SGDLS and CDR2 YYNGEE. The CDR3 covers 15 residues. The chain's CDR3 is CASSVRGSGGYEQYF. DNA of the CDR3: TGTGCCAGCAGCGTCCGAGGGAGCGGGGGATACGAGCAGTACTTC.

V is TRBV2 and J is TRBJ2-1; D could derive from TRBD1 or TRBD2 (7 bases each). This CDR3 region has 14 residues. Looked up from germline, CDR1 is SNHLY and CDR2 is FYNNEI. Between the trimmed V and J ends, which lost 7 bases and 4 bases, there was a span of 14 bases. In nucleotides, the CDR3 is TGTGCCAGCACCAGAGCGGGACAGTACAATGAGCAGTTCTTC. Translating gives CASTRAGQYNEQFF. The full variable domain, with the rest looked up from reference TRBV2 and TRBJ2-1, is EPEVTQTPSHQVTQMGQEVILRCVPISNHLYFYWYRQILGQKVEFLVSFYNNEISEKSEIFDDQFSVERPDGSNFTLKIRSTKLEDSAMYFCASTRAGQYNEQFFGPGTRLTVL.

This clone has a handful of counts. For the CDR3, the DNA is TGCGCCAGCAGCCCAGGGTTGGGCAATCAGCCCCAGCATTTT. Translated: CASSPGLGNQPQHF. V and J are TRBV5-1 and TRBJ1-5; tentative D call: TRBD1 (5 bases). Trimming took off 4 bases at V and 2 bases at J, with 10 bases between the two ends. The CDR3 is made up of 14 amino acids. Germline V gives CDR1 SGHRS, CDR2 YFSETQ.

This chain links TRBV6-6 with TRBJ2-3; 9 bases align to TRBD2. Germline V gene data show CDR1 as MNHNY and CDR2 as SVGAGI (reference sequence). V lost 6 bases, J lost 1 base, and 5 bases stayed unmatched. CDR3 length: 15 residues. The CDR3 nucleotides are TGTGCCAGCAGGGGAATAGCGGGAGGCACAGATACGCAGTATTTT. It codes for CASRGIAGGTDTQYF.

V is TRBV11-2 and J is TRBJ1-1, with 8 bases aligning to TRBD1. The CDR3 covers 13 residues. V shed 3 bases and J 7 bases; nucleotides not matched to a gene: 4. From germline, CDR1 is SGHAT and CDR2 FQNNGV. CDR3 bases: TGTGCCAGCAGCTTGGACAGGGACGTTGAAGCTTTCTTT. Its translation is CASSLDRDVEAFF.

The chain links TRBV9 to TRBJ2-3; D is undetermined. The V end was cut by 0 bases, the J end by 4 bases, with 12 bases between. There are 15 residues in the CDR3. Germline CDR1 SGDLS, CDR2 YYNGEE. The CDR3 sequence is CASSVEKGPADTQYF. In nucleotides, the CDR3 is TGTGCCAGCAGCGTAGAGAAGGGCCCCGCAGATACGCAGTATTTT.

The V call is TRBV9, the J call TRBJ2-7; maybe TRBD2 (6 bases). The ends were cut back, 5 bases at V and 2 bases at J, with 17 bases in the middle. Germline assignment: CDR1 SGDLS and CDR2 YYNGEE. This CDR3 spans 15 amino acids. The CDR3 nucleotides read TGTGCCAGCAGTGCAGCGGGCCAGGCCCCCTACGAGCAGTACTTC. As protein: CASSAAGQAPYEQYF.